Presented here are 28 T cell receptor beta chains from one specimen sequenced in a study of CD8 T cells in ankylosing spondylitis (dated by TCRdb to about 2017). Their antigen targets remain unknown. Libraries were made using 5' RACE. The sequencer listed for this sample is Illumina HiSeq 2500. TCRdb applied fastp at Q25 and MiXCR to the public reads, then kept only in-frame beta chains. Each CDR3 protein gets just one entry, which takes the most common genes and DNA from the rows behind it. This sample is represented by about 220,000 distinct CDR3 sequences; 5.5% to 7.5% of them were singletons. The ten largest clones capture more than 13% of the sample. Broad study findings and their caveats: A TCR beta motif made up of several highly homologous amino acid variants appeared to be characteristic of blood from ankylosing spondylitis patients.

Sequences were obtained from blood, either unsorted or a sorted T cell fraction (not recorded which). The receptors originated from a male donor with ankylosing spondylitis.

This clonotype was found a few times. The chain links TRBV7-6 to TRBJ1-1; tentatively, D is TRBD1 (6 bases). From germline, CDR1 is SGHVS and CDR2 FNYEAQ. Deletions cut 5 bases from V and 1 base from J, with 17 bases between. The CDR3 has 16 amino acids. CDR3 coding DNA: TGTGCCAGCAGCCGAGGTTTGGGGGCGGAGAACACTGAAGCTTTCTTT. This gives the protein CASSRGLGAENTEAFF.

The chain uses TRBV29-1 and TRBJ2-7; D might be TRBD1 or TRBD2, each matching 5 bases. The germline CDR1 and CDR2 sequences are SQVTM and ANQGSEA. CDR3 size: 12 residues. V was pared by 7 bases and J by 3 bases, with 13 bases between. The CDR3 DNA follows: TGCAGCGCCGGAACTAGGGGCTACGAGCAGTACTTC. Translated: CSAGTRGYEQYF.

This clonotype has ten or more counts. J is TRBJ1-5 and V is TRBV5-5; possibly TRBD1 for D (6 bases). Per germline, CDR1 SGHKS and CDR2 YYEKEE (reference sequence). V dropped 5 bases and J dropped 9 bases, with 18 bases sitting between them. The length of the CDR3 is 14 residues. The CDR3, as DNA: TGTGCCAGCAGTCCCGCCGGGGGCCCTCGGCCCCAGCATTTT. Its translation: CASSPAGGPRPQHF.

This clonotype was observed at least ten times. The V call is TRBV4-3, the J call TRBJ2-7; a weak D match, TRBD1 (6 bases). The CDR3 is 15 residues long. V was trimmed by 4 bases and J by 4 bases, leaving 17 bases between them. Germline V gene lookup returns CDR1 LGHNA and CDR2 YSLEER. CDR3 nucleotides: TGCGCCAGCAGCCCGAGGGGGACGGCGAGGTACGAGCAGTACTTC. It encodes CASSPRGTARYEQYF.

This clonotype was observed at least ten times. The gene calls are TRBV12-5 and TRBJ2-5; TRBD1 matches 7 bases. This CDR3 contains 13 residues. With V trimmed by 6 bases and J by 5 bases, 6 bases remained unmatched. CDR1 LGHNT and CDR2 FRNRAP come from the germline V gene. CDR3 sequence reads: CASGSTGRETQYF. Written as DNA, the CDR3 is TGTGCTAGTGGCTCGACAGGGCGCGAGACCCAGTACTTC.

This clonotype was observed many times. The rearrangement uses TRBV9 and TRBJ2-5; 7 nucleotides line up with TRBD1. Trimming at V came to 4 bases and at J to 8 bases, leaving 8 bases not matched to a gene. The CDR3 is 13 residues long. Germline CDR1 reads SGDLS; CDR2 reads YYNGEE. Here the CDR3 reads CASSSGNRGTQYF. The CDR3 DNA follows: TGTGCCAGCAGCTCAGGAAACAGGGGAACCCAGTACTTC.

This clonotype was detected many times. V gene TRBV7-2 combines with J gene TRBJ2-5, with 10 bases aligning to TRBD2. The V gene's germline CDR1 is SGHTA and CDR2 FQGNSA. V was pared by 8 bases and J by 4 bases, with 10 bases of the junction left unmatched. CDR3 length: 15 amino acids. CDR3 loop: CASGEAGGRGETQYF. Written as DNA, the CDR3 is TGTGCCAGCGGTGAAGCGGGGGGGAGGGGAGAGACCCAGTACTTC.

This clonotype was counted ten times or more. This chain uses TRBV11-2 with TRBJ2-7, with D perhaps matching TRBD1 (6 bases). V lost 0 bases and J lost 6, with 9 bases in between. This CDR3 comprises 13 residues. Germline assignment: CDR1 SGHAT and CDR2 FQNNGV. CDR3 in DNA: TGTGCCAGCAGCTTAGATCTAGGGGGCGAGCAGTACTTC. Translation gives CASSLDLGGEQYF.

The sample holds many counts of this clonotype. The J gene is TRBJ2-7, the V gene TRBV28; TRBD1 agrees at 9 bases. The CDR3 length is 15 residues. Looked up from germline, CDR1 is MDHEN and CDR2 is SYDVKM. The ends lost 3 bases at V and 2 bases at J; junction bases unmatched: 5. The CDR3: CASSFLGTGTYEQYF. CDR3 in DNA: TGTGCCAGCAGTTTTCTCGGGACAGGGACCTACGAGCAGTACTTC.

This clonotype was seen a few times. V and J are TRBV4-3 and TRBJ1-5; no clear D. The CDR3 length is 13 residues. V gave up 1 base and J gave up 7 bases, with 8 bases separating them. The V gene's germline CDR1 is LGHNA and CDR2 YSLEER. CDR3 in DNA: TGCGCCAGCAGCCAAGCCCCGCGCCAGCCCCAGCATTTT. It translates to CASSQAPRQPQHF.

This clonotype showed up just a few times. The CDR3: CASSQIWTSGRYNEQFF. The DNA of the CDR3 is TGCGCCAGCAGCCAAATTTGGACTAGCGGGAGATACAATGAGCAGTTCTTC. The chain has TRBV4-3 and TRBJ2-1; 13 nucleotides align to TRBD2. The J segment lost 4 bases and the V segment lost 2 bases, leaving 5 bases of the junction unmatched. Germline V lookup: CDR1 LGHNA, CDR2 YSLEER. This CDR3 has 17 residues.

This clonotype was recorded many times. The rearrangement joins TRBV6-1 to TRBJ2-2; TRBD1 matches at 11 bases. Losses at the gene ends were 10 bases for V and 5 bases for J; bases not matched to a gene: 9. CDR1 and CDR2 (germline): MNHNS, SASEGT. The CDR3 is 15 residues long. This CDR3 reads CATSPGQGETGELFF. DNA for the CDR3: TGTGCCACCTCTCCGGGACAGGGGGAGACCGGGGAGCTGTTTTTT.

This clonotype has ten or more counts. The chain carries TRBV3-1 and TRBJ2-2; no firm D call. Trimming cost V 4 bases and J 6 bases, with 15 bases left between them. The CDR3 length is 15 residues. Germline values: CDR1 LGHDT, CDR2 YNNKEL (reference sequence). CDR3 residues: CASSRSLEDPGELFF. DNA for the CDR3: TGTGCCAGCAGCCGTTCGCTCGAGGATCCCGGGGAGCTGTTTTTT. Combining the CDR3 with reference TRBV3-1 and TRBJ2-2 gives the whole variable domain DTAVSQTPKYLVTQMGNDKSIKCEQNLGHDTMYWYKQDSKKFLKIMFSYNNKELIINETVPNRFSPKSPDKAHLNLHINSLELGDSAVYFCASSRSLEDPGELFFGEGSRLTVL.

This clonotype was detected ten times or more. J is TRBJ1-5 and V is TRBV5-6; the D is unclear. This CDR3 region has 12 residues. Trimming left V 4 bases short and J 5 bases short, with 7 bases between. The germline CDR1 and CDR2 sequences are SGHDT and YYEEEE. The CDR3 spells CASSVGYQPQHF. The CDR3 nucleotides read TGTGCCAGCAGCGTAGGTTATCAGCCCCAGCATTTT.

This clonotype was recorded a few times. This chain uses TRBV7-9 with TRBJ2-7, with 9 positions matching TRBD2. The CDR3 extends over 14 amino acids. Per the germline V gene, CDR1 is SEHNR and CDR2 is FQNEAQ (reference sequence). After removal of 5 bases from V and 0 bases from J, the junction contained 2 bases not matched to a gene. CDR3 bases: TGTGCCAGCAGCGTTAGCGGGAGCTCCTACGAGCAGTACTTC. Protein sequence: CASSVSGSSYEQYF. The full variable domain, rest sourced from reference TRBV7-9 and TRBJ2-7, is DTGVSQNPRHKITKRGQNVTFRCDPISEHNRLYWYRQTLGQGPEFLTYFQNEAQLEKSRLLSDRFSAERPKGSFSTLEIQRTEQGDSAMYLCASSVSGSSYEQYFGPGTRLTVT.

This clonotype was detected a few times. The chain recombines TRBV7-2 with TRBJ2-7; no clear D gene. There are 16 residues in the CDR3. Germline V lookup: CDR1 SGHTA, CDR2 FQGNSA. Trimming pared 7 bases from V and 2 bases from J, leaving 21 bases between. The CDR3 loop is CASIPSWANDPYEQYF. The CDR3 DNA sequence: TGTGCCAGCATCCCCTCATGGGCAAACGATCCCTACGAGCAGTACTTC.

This clonotype was recorded many times. This chain connects TRBV7-9 to TRBJ2-7; TRBD2 aligns across 11 bases. This CDR3 comprises 15 residues. With V trimmed by 5 bases and J by 7 bases, 10 bases remained unmatched. Germline-derived CDR1 and CDR2 are SEHNR and FQNEAQ (reference sequence). The CDR3 reads CASSPIAGGPREQYF. The CDR3 nucleotides are TGTGCCAGCAGCCCTATAGCGGGAGGGCCACGGGAGCAGTACTTC. Based on the CDR3 plus reference TRBV7-9 and TRBJ2-7, the full variable domain is DTGVSQNPRHKITKRGQNVTFRCDPISEHNRLYWYRQTLGQGPEFLTYFQNEAQLEKSRLLSDRFSAERPKGSFSTLEIQRTEQGDSAMYLCASSPIAGGPREQYFGPGTRLTVT.

This clonotype was seen repeatedly, ten times or more. The J gene is TRBJ2-3, the V gene TRBV27; D gene unclear. The CDR3 length is 14 residues. With 2 bases removed from V and 6 bases from J, the gap between germline ends came to 12 bases. Germline CDR1 MNHEY, CDR2 SMNVEV (reference sequence). CDR3 amino acids: CASSLVGSRDTQYF. DNA for the CDR3: TGTGCCAGCAGTTTAGTCGGCTCTAGGGATACGCAGTATTTT.

This clonotype was detected many times. The chain employs TRBV9 and TRBJ1-2; D is uncertain. V was pared by 0 bases and J by 4 bases, with 7 bases between. In germline, CDR1 is SGDLS, CDR2 YYNGEE. CDR3 size: 13 residues. The CDR3 here is CASSVVSAYGYTF. The CDR3 coding sequence is TGTGCCAGCAGCGTAGTGAGTGCCTATGGCTACACCTTC.

The V and J genes are TRBV4-1 and TRBJ1-2, with 7 positions matching TRBD1. J gave up 7 bases and V 4 bases, and 15 bases lay outside the gene matches. CDR1 and CDR2 (germline): MGHRA, YSYEKL. CDR3 size: 16 residues. CDR3 sequence (DNA): TGCGCCAGCAGCCCGCCTACACCAGACAGGGTGCGTGGCTACACCTTC. Its protein product is CASSPPTPDRVRGYTF.

This clonotype was detected ten times or more. This sequence joins TRBV20-1 and TRBJ1-1; D remains unclear. Germline CDR1 DFQATT, CDR2 SNEGSKA (reference sequence). This CDR3 comprises 11 residues. V lost 7 bases and J lost 3, with 9 bases in between. The CDR3 protein is CSGKRDTEAFF. DNA for the CDR3: TGCAGTGGGAAGCGGGACACTGAAGCTTTCTTT.

This clonotype appeared many times. The chain combines TRBV12-3 or TRBV12-4 with TRBJ2-4; weak D call: TRBD1 (7 bases). CDR3 length: 16 amino acids. V lost 6 bases, J lost 1 base, and 16 bases lay in between. Here the CDR3 reads CASSPTGEVAKNIQYF. The CDR3 region has the DNA TGTGCCAGCAGCCCTACAGGGGAGGTGGCCAAAAACATTCAGTACTTC.

There are many counts of this clonotype. The CDR3, as DNA: TGTGCCAGCAGCGTAGACCCAATGGCAGGCAGCTATGGCTACACCTTC. Translated: CASSVDPMAGSYGYTF. The J gene is TRBJ1-2, the V gene TRBV9, with no clear D. In germline, CDR1 is SGDLS, CDR2 YYNGEE. The V and J ends lost 0 bases and 4 bases respectively, with 16 bases between them. This CDR3 region has 16 residues.

DNA for the CDR3: TGTGCCAGTGCAGGTCCCAGAAGGGAGACCCAGTACTTC. Translated: CASAGPRRETQYF. The chain has TRBV27 and TRBJ2-5; D is undetermined. Per the germline V gene, CDR1 is MNHEY and CDR2 is SMNVEV (reference sequence). This CDR3 contains 13 residues. V was trimmed by 9 bases and J by 5 bases, leaving 16 bases between them.

The sample holds many counts of this clonotype. The V and J genes are TRBV29-1 and TRBJ2-1; D uncertain. The CDR3 covers 16 residues. V was pared by 1 base and J by 6 bases, with 19 bases between. Germline loops: CDR1 SQVTM, CDR2 ANQGSEA. CDR3: CSVEGPLAWGSNEQFF. In nucleotides, the CDR3 is TGCAGCGTTGAAGGGCCTCTCGCTTGGGGTTCCAATGAGCAGTTCTTC.

A few counts support this clonotype. The chain couples TRBV4-3 to TRBJ2-1, with unresolved D. The CDR3 contains 16 residues. Germline CDR1 is LGHNA and CDR2 is YSLEER. Between the trimmed V and J ends, which lost 0 bases and 4 bases, there was a span of 13 bases. This chain's CDR3 is CASSQEQAGVYNEQFF. In DNA, the CDR3 is TGCGCCAGCAGCCAAGAGCAGGCTGGGGTTTACAATGAGCAGTTCTTC.

This clonotype was counted ten times or more. V gene TRBV9 combines with J gene TRBJ2-7, with 9 bases that match TRBD2. This CDR3 has 15 amino acids. The V and J ends lost 0 bases and 2 bases, in that order; junction bases with no gene match: 3. Germline CDR1 SGDLS, CDR2 YYNGEE. This CDR3 is CASSVGLAGTYEQYF. The CDR3 DNA reads as TGTGCCAGCAGCGTAGGGCTAGCGGGGACCTACGAGCAGTACTTC.

This chain uses TRBV7-9 with TRBJ2-5; TRBD1 might be the D (5 bases). Germline CDR1 SEHNR, CDR2 FQNEAQ (reference sequence). This CDR3 has 14 residues. V lost 0 bases to trimming and J lost 4 bases, with 9 bases between them. CDR3 sequence: CASSLASDRETQYF. The CDR3 DNA sequence: TGTGCCAGCAGCTTAGCGTCAGACAGAGAGACCCAGTACTTC.